This T cell receptor beta chain came from a study of T cells after yellow fever vaccination. Study-level points and caveats: FACS-sorted repertoires could harbor abundant contaminating bulk-population clonotypes. Compared with primary, the secondary response was weaker and peaked at day 5, not 15. The booster response re-showed most primary clones: more than 95% CD4, around 85% CD8. There was a small share of clonotypes that showed up in both the CD4 and CD8 compartments.

From the 5' RACE reads, TCRdb called clonotypes with MiXCR, one entry per CDR3 protein. The sample carries approximately 160,000 distinct CDR3 sequences, around 9.7% recorded once. The CDR3 runs to 15 residues. Trimming left V 7 bases short and J 3 bases short, with 19 bases between. Germline V gives CDR1 MNHEY, CDR2 SVGEGT. This clonotype was recorded a few times. The antigen is unknown. Specimen: CD8+ T cells sorted from PBMCs, collected 45 days after the yellow fever booster vaccination. The chain combines TRBV6-2 or TRBV6-3 with TRBJ2-7; a possible D gene is TRBD2 (6 bases). The sequence derives from a man aged 18 to 30 who received the YFV17D yellow fever vaccine. DNA of the CDR3: TGTGCCAGCACCCCCTTCGGCGGGAATTTCTACGAGCAGTACTTC. The encoded protein is CASTPFGGNFYEQYF.